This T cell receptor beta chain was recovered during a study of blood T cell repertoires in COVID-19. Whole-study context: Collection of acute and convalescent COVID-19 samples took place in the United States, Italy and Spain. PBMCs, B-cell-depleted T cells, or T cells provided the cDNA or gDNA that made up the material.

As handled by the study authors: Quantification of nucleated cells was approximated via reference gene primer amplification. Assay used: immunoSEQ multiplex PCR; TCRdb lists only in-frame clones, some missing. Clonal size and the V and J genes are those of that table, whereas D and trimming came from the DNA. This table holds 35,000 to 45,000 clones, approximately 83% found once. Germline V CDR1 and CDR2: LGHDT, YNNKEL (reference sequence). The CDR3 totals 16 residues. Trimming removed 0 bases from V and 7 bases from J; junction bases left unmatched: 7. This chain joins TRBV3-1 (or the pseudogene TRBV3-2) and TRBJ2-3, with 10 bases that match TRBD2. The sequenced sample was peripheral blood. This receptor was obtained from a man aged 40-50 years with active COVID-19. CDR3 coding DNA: TGTGCCAGCAGCCAAGATCCTAGCGGGAGCCTGAATACGCAGTATTTT. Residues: CASSQDPSGSLNTQYF.